The entry below gives a single TCR beta chain sequence along with its context. The clone's antigen remains unknown. The sample holds no much larger clone one base away, and base qualities are not on file. Collaborating institutions collected whole blood in K2EDTA tubes following their own protocols. For TCRbeta analysis, collaborators shipped samples as frozen whole blood, isolated PBMCs, or DNA extracted from either of those sample types. This entry belongs to a study of blood T cell repertoires in COVID-19 (dated by TCRdb to about 2020). Background on the whole study: Collaborator samples came from the United States, Italy and Spain and covered acute and convalescent phases of COVID-19. The prospective study material was composed of cDNA or gDNA derived from T cells, B-cell-depleted T cells, or PBMCs. Deeply sampled blood TCRbeta repertoires from subjects exposed to, actively infected with, or recovered from COVID-19 were included in the dataset. A freely available public database, intended as a resource for researchers studying the immune response to SARS-CoV-2, is where the repertoires were released. Samples came from the ongoing ImmuneRACE study (first 160 participants) plus 1,254 subjects from 6 global collaborators. Sample metadata almost always included a de-identified subject ID, COVID-19 status, age in years and sex. Where available, HLA class I and class II types were taken from metadata supplied by the sample provider and were not determined by assay-based typing.

Overall results and qualifications from the work: Clinical and demographic metadata were provided uncurated, with the amount varying by source and participant.

TCRbeta CDR3 regions were amplified from genomic DNA by means of the immunoSEQ Assay, a bias-controlled multiplex PCR. From the authors' description of their analysis: Within the assay, amplification of reference gene primers was used to estimate how many nucleated cells each sample contained. To quantify the absolute abundance of each unique TCRbeta CDR3 rearrangement, sequence reads were collapsed and filtered. Productive Simpson clonality was computed per sample as the square root of Simpson's diversity index over productive rearrangements. Entries here come from immuneACCESS through TCRdb and include only in-frame sequences with V and J called. Some clones fail to appear in such tables; in the studies checked, an unresolved V gene covers under half of the shortfall, and the cause of the remainder is unknown. V, J and clone size were drawn from that table, and D and trimming were deduced from the DNA. The sample table records 200,000 to 250,000 clones; around 91% of these occur just once. Of the sample, under 5.5% is held by the ten largest clones.

This clonotype originated in a woman aged 40 to 50 with acute or convalescent COVID-19. The material sequenced was peripheral blood.

The CDR3 region has the sequence CSASLTSSTGANQPQHF. DNA sequence: TGCAGTGCTAGTTTGACGTCCTCCACGGGTGCCAATCAGCCCCAGCATTTT. The chain uses TRBV20-1 and TRBJ1-5; confidence is insufficient to name the D gene. The germline V gene (reference sequence) provides CDR1 DFQATT and CDR2 SNEGSKA. A distance of 21 bases separates the germline ends of V and J, which lose 3 bases and 3 bases respectively. From the cysteine up to the phenylalanine, the CDR3 has a length of 17 residues. Of all the DNA, just the CDR3 is kept, 51 bases in frame from base 1.